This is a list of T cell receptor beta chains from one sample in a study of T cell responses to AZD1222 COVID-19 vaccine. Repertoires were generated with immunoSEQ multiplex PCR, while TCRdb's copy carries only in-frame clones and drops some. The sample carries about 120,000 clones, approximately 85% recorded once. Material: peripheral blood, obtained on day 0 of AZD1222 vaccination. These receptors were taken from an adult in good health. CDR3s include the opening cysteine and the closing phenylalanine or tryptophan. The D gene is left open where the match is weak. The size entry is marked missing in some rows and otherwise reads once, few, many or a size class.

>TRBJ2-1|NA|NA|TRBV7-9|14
CASSLLGPVNEQFF
TGTGCCAGCAGCTTACTGGGGCCCGTCAATGAGCAGTTCTTC
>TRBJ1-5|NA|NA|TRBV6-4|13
CASSYTSNQPQHF
TGTGCCAGCAGTTATACTAGCAATCAGCCCCAGCATTTT
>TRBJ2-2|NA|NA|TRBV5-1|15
CASSLKTEVSGELFF
TGCGCCAGCAGCTTGAAAACGGAGGTCTCCGGGGAGCTGTTTTTT
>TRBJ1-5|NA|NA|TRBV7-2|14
CASSYGGMDQPQHF
TGTGCCAGCAGCTACGGAGGCATGGATCAGCCCCAGCATTTT
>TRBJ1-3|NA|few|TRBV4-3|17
CASSQNFRSSSGNTIYF
TGCGCCAGCAGCCAAAATTTTCGGTCGAGCTCTGGAAACACCATATATTTT
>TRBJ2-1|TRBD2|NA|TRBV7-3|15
CASRTGAGSYNEQFF
TGTGCCAGCAGGACGGGAGCGGGATCCTACAATGAGCAGTTCTTC
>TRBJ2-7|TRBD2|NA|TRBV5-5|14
CASSASGGNYEQYF
TGTGCCAGCAGCGCATCCGGGGGGAACTACGAGCAGTACTTC
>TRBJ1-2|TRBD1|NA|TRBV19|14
CASSIGGQAYGYTF
TGTGCCAGTAGTATAGGTGGACAGGCCTATGGCTACACCTTC
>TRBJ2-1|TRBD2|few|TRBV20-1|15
CSASSGLAGDNEQFF
TGCAGTGCTAGTAGCGGACTAGCGGGAGACAATGAGCAGTTCTTC
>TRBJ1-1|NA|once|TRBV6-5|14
CASSYLTGDTEAFF
TGTGCCAGCAGTTACTTGACGGGGGACACTGAAGCTTTCTTT
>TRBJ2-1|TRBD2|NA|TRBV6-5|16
CASSYSGTTSYNEQFF
TGTGCCAGCAGTTACTCTGGGACTACCTCCTACAATGAGCAGTTCTTC
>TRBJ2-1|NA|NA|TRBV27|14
CASSSNRETSEQFF
TGTGCCAGCAGTTCCAACCGGGAGACCAGTGAGCAGTTCTTC
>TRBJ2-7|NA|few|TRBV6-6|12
CASSYSTRWQYF
TGTGCCAGCAGTTACTCGACGAGATGGCAGTACTTC
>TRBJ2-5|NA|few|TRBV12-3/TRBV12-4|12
CASSFDEETQYF
TGTGCCAGCAGTTTTGACGAGGAGACCCAGTACTTC
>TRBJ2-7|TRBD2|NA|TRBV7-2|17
CASSASLFRRERNEQYF
TGTGCCAGCAGCGCGAGCCTATTTAGGCGGGAGCGGAACGAGCAGTACTTC
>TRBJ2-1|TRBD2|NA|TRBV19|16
CASSIGGGRSYNEQFF
TGTGCCAGTAGTATCGGGGGGGGCAGGTCCTACAATGAGCAGTTCTTC
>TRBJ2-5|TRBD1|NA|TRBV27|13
CASRMTGGETQYF
TGTGCCAGCAGGATGACAGGGGGGGAGACCCAGTACTTC
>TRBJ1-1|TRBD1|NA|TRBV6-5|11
CARGGPTEAFF
TGTGCCAGAGGGGGCCCCACTGAAGCTTTCTTT
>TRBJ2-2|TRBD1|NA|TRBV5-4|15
CASSRWGQGTGELFF
TGTGCCAGCAGCCGGTGGGGACAGGGCACCGGGGAGCTGTTTTTT
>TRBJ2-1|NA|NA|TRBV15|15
CATSRDGSLGLEQFF
TGTGCCACCAGCAGAGACGGATCACTGGGACTTGAGCAGTTCTTC
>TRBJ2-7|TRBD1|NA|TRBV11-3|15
CASRPRTGLSYEQYF
TGTGCCAGCAGACCTAGGACAGGCCTCTCCTACGAGCAGTACTTC
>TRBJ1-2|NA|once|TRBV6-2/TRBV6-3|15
CASSANVRARDGYTF
TGTGCCAGCAGTGCCAATGTGCGGGCGAGGGACGGCTACACCTTC
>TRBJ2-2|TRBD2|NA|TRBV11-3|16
CASSPQRGTPTGELFF
TGTGCCAGCAGCCCCCAGCGGGGGACGCCTACCGGGGAGCTGTTTTTT
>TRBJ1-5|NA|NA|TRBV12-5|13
CASGLRPNQPQHF
TGTGCTAGTGGGCTACGGCCGAATCAGCCCCAGCATTTT
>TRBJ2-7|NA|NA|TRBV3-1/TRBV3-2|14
CASSQDFQGREQYF
TGTGCCAGCAGCCAAGATTTCCAGGGTCGGGAGCAGTACTTC
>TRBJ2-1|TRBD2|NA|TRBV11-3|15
CASSHGTSAGNEQFF
TGTGCCAGCAGCCACGGGACTAGCGCGGGCAATGAGCAGTTCTTC
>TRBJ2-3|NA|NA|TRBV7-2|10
CASSTHTQYF
TGTGCCAGCAGCACCCATACGCAGTATTTT
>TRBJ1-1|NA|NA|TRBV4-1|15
CASSQDEGLNTEAFF
TGCGCCAGCAGCCAAGATGAGGGGCTGAACACTGAAGCTTTCTTT
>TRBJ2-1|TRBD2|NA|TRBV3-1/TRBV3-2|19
CASSQTGTSGSISYNEQFF
TGTGCCAGCAGCCAAACCGGGACTAGCGGGAGTATTTCCTACAATGAGCAGTTCTTC
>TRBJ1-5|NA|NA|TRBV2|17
CASRKDRSPYSNQPQHF
TGTGCCAGCAGGAAGGACAGATCTCCTTATAGCAATCAGCCCCAGCATTTT
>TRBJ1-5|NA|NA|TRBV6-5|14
CASSYLGYDQPQHF
TGTGCCAGCAGTTACTTAGGGTATGATCAGCCCCAGCATTTT
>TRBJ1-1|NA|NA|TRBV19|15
CASNGAMGRRTEAFF
TGTGCCAGTAACGGGGCGATGGGGCGCAGGACTGAAGCTTTCTTT
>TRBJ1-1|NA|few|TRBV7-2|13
CASSLGWGTEAFF
TGTGCCAGCAGCTTAGGCTGGGGCACTGAAGCTTTCTTT
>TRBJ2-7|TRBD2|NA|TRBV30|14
CAWSVGLAGDEQYF
TGTGCCTGGAGTGTCGGACTAGCGGGAGACGAGCAGTACTTC
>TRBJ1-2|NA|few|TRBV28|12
CASSNRVYGYTF
TGTGCCAGCAGTAACAGAGTCTATGGCTACACCTTC
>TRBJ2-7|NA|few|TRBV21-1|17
CASSKVGSRDSCYEQYF
TGTGCCAGCAGCAAAGTAGGGTCTCGGGACAGCTGCTACGAGCAGTACTTC
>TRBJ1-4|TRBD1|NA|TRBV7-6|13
CAIRDRGGEKLFF
TGTGCCATCCGAGACAGGGGGGGGGAAAAACTGTTTTTT
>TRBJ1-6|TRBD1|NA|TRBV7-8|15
CASSPTTGHDSPLHF
TGTGCCAGCAGCCCGACGACAGGGCATGATTCACCCCTCCACTTT
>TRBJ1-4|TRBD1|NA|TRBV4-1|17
CASSQERAGGANEKLFF
TGCGCCAGCAGCCAAGAACGGGCAGGGGGTGCTAATGAAAAACTGTTTTTT
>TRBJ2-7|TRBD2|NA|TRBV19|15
CASSIMASGGYEQYF
TGTGCCAGTAGTATTATGGCTAGCGGGGGCTACGAGCAGTACTTC
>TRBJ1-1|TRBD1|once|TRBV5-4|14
CAYGHQGANTEAFF
TGTGCCTACGGCCACCAGGGGGCGAACACTGAAGCTTTCTTT
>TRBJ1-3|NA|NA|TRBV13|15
CASSLKAGAAFTIYF
TGTGCCAGCAGCTTAAAGGCAGGGGCGGCATTCACCATATATTTT
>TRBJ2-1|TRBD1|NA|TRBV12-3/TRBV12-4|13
CASSSGQFNEQFF
TGTGCCAGCAGTTCGGGACAGTTCAATGAGCAGTTCTTC
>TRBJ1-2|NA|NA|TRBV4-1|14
CASSQVMSMGGYTF
TGCGCCAGCAGCCAAGTTATGAGTATGGGGGGCTACACCTTC
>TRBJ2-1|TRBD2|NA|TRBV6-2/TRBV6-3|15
CASSSPSGGLSFQFF
TGTGCCAGCAGCTCGCCTAGCGGGGGGCTCTCATTCCAGTTCTTC
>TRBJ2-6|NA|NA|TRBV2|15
CASSGGRSGANVLTF
TGTGCCAGCAGTGGGGGTAGATCTGGGGCCAACGTCCTGACTTTC
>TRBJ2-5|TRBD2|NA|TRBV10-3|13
CAIRVGDYATQYF
TGTGCCATCAGGGTTGGGGACTACGCGACCCAGTACTTC
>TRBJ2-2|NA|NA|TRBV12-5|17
CASGLASGESGTGELFF
TGTGCTAGTGGTTTGGCTTCAGGGGAATCGGGCACCGGGGAGCTGTTTTTT
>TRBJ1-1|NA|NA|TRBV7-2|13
CASNRAGNTEAFF
TGTGCCAGCAACAGGGCCGGGAACACTGAAGCTTTCTTT
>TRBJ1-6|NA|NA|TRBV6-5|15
CASSSPGPGGSPLHF
TGTGCCAGCAGTAGCCCAGGACCCGGGGGGTCACCCCTCCACTTT
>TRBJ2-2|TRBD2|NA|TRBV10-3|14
CAIRAGGPTGELFF
TGTGCCATCAGAGCGGGAGGCCCTACCGGGGAGCTGTTTTTT
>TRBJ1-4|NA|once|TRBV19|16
CASSIRQSATNEKLFF
TGTGCCAGTAGTATAAGGCAGTCTGCAACTAATGAAAAACTGTTTTTT
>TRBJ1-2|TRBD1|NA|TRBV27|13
CASSSGQHYGYTF
TGTGCCAGCAGTTCGGGACAGCACTATGGCTACACCTTC